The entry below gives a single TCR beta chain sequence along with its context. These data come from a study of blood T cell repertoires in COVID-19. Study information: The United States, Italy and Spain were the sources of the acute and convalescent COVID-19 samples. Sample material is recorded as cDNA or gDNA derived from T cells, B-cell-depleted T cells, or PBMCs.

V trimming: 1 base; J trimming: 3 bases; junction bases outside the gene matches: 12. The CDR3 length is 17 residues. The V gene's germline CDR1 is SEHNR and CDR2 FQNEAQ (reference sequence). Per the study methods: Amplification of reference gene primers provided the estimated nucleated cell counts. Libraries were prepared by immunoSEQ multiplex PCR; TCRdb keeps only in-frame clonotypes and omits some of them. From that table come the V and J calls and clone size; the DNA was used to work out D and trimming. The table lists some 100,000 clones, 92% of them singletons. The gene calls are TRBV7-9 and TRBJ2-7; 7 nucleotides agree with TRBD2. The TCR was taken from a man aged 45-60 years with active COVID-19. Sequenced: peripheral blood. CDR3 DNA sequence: TGTGCCAGCAGCTTAGGGGGGGGGACGGCAGTCCGCTACGAGCAGTACTTC. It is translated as CASSLGGGTAVRYEQYF.